The source of this T cell receptor beta chain is a study of T-cell memory formation after mild COVID-19. Germline trimming cut 1 base from V and 7 bases from J; bases unmatched to any gene: 24. CDR1 is SGHTA and CDR2 is FQGTGA in the germline V gene. The CDR3 sequence is 23 residues long. This clonotype came up a few times. As yet, its antigen is unknown. Overall study results and limits: Mainly CM and EM harbored the contracting CD4+ clones; mainly EMRA harbored the CD8+ ones. Some clones that responded turned up in pre-infection memory, which suggests that cross-reactive memory joined in. Later expanders leaned CD4+, whereas day 15 to 85 contracting clones were balanced CD4/CD8.

A 5'RACE reaction primed in the constant segment made cDNA libraries of TCR alpha and TCR beta, and these carried sample barcodes and UMIs. In TCRdb, the 5' RACE reads were re-called with MiXCR into one record per CDR3 protein. The sample lists approximately 480,000 distinct CDR3 sequences, roughly 18% occurring once. V is TRBV7-3 and J is TRBJ2-1; 14 bases fit TRBD2. The sequence was collected from an adult woman who had mild COVID-19 (a few samples of this study predate the infection). Cell type and time point are not known. Specimen: PBMCs or a T cell subset sorted from them (not recorded which). CDR3 loop: CASSLSEGGPGLAGVLGRNEQFF. Written as DNA, the CDR3 is TGTGCCAGCAGCTTAAGTGAGGGGGGACCGGGACTAGCGGGAGTATTGGGTAGAAATGAGCAGTTCTTC.